This T cell receptor (beta chain) was identified in a study of regulatory T cells in long-lasting Graves disease. CDR3 length: 16 residues. J lost 4 bases, V lost 0 bases, and 8 bases had no gene match. The germline gives CDR1 SGHDN, CDR2 FVKESK. Study-wide results and limits: Sampling was limited to peripheral blood rather than thyroid tissue. Newly diagnosed disease favored TRBV20-1 and TRBJ2-1 over persistent disease. Among persistent patients, a larger number of public clonotypes were shared (roughly 2,700) than among newly diagnosed patients (more than 850).

To note about this clonotype: Antigen specificity is unknown.

The sample's time point: persistent/refractory GD, antithyroid drugs over 5 years with positive TRAb. TCR sequences were obtained from RNA taken from PBMCs. Those enrolled as patients came out of an endocrinology department in Xi'an, China. Building of the TCR beta libraries involved iRepertoire HTBI primers and Arm-PCR of CDR3 regions. One entry per CDR3 protein, called by TCRdb with MiXCR from the multiplex PCR reads. The top ten hold around 12% of the sample, which has about 460,000 distinct CDR3 sequences, 20% to 25% seen once. The rearrangement joins TRBV14 to TRBJ2-5, with 7 bases matching TRBD1. The sample consisted of peripheral blood mononuclear cells (PBMCs), taken when the disease was refractory, from a patient treated with antithyroid drugs. The TCR was taken from a female donor with Graves disease. The CDR3 sequence: CASSQDEGARRETQYF. The CDR3 DNA reads TGTGCCAGCAGCCAAGATGAGGGGGCGCGAAGAGAGACCCAGTACTTC. Supplemented by reference TRBV14 and TRBJ2-5, the full variable domain reads EAGVTQFPSHSVIEKGQTVTLRCDPISGHDNLYWYRRVMGKEIKFLLHFVKESKQDESGMPNNRFLAERTGGTYSTLKVQPAELEDSGVYFCASSQDEGARRETQYFGPGTRLLVL.